This TCR beta chain came from a study of patients and donors after allogeneic stem cell transplantation. TCRdb analysed the RT-PCR reads with MiXCR anew, one entry per CDR3 protein. The table shows 45,000 to 65,000 distinct CDR3 sequences, with more than 10% occurring only once. The sample holds a few counts of this clonotype. The sequence derives from a human donor who was either an allogeneic HSCT recipient or a stem cell or donor lymphocyte infusion donor (not recorded which). It is not recorded whose cells these are; they may come from a transplant donor. Sequencing was carried out using blood, either unsorted or a sorted T cell fraction (not recorded which).

The CDR3 is CASSHLPGPVTDTQYF. The CDR3 bases are TGTGCCAGCTCGCACTTACCGGGCCCGGTTACAGATACGCAGTATTTT. This sequence joins TRBV18 and TRBJ2-3; D gene uncertain. Germline CDR1 is KGHSH and CDR2 is LQKENI. The CDR3 consists of 16 residues. The V and J ends lost 6 bases and 3 bases respectively, with 19 bases between them.